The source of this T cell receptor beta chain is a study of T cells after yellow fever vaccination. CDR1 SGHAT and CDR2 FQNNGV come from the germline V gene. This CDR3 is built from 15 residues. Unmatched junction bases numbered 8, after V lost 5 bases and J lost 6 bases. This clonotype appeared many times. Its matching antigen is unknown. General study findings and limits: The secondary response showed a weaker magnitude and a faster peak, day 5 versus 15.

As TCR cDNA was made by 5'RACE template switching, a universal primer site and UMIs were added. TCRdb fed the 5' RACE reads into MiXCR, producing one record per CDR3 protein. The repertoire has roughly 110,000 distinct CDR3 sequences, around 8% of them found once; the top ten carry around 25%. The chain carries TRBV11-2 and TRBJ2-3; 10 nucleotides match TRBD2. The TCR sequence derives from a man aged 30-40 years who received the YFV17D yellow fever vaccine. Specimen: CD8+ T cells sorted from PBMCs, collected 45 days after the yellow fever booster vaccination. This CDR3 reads CASSVSGRAADTQYF. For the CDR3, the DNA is TGTGCCAGCAGCGTAAGCGGGAGGGCCGCCGATACGCAGTATTTT.